This record concerns one TCR beta chain sequence. The data were taken from a study of blood T cell repertoires in COVID-19. Sequenced by immunoSEQ multiplex PCR; TCRdb stores in-frame clones only, minus some. The top ten clones hold less than 4.5% of a sample with under 250,000 clones, just under 90% of them seen once. The CDR3 consists of 14 residues. Between the trimmed V and J ends, which lost 8 bases and 4 bases, there was a span of 17 bases. Germline V gene lookup returns CDR1 SNHLY and CDR2 FYNNEI. This clonotype was sampled from a woman aged 25 to 39 with acute COVID-19. The V and J genes are TRBV2 and TRBJ1-1, with D perhaps TRBD1 (5 bases). Sequenced input: PBMCs or T cells enriched from blood (not recorded which). The CDR3 DNA follows: TGTGCCAGCCATTATCGAACAGGTCCCACTGAAGCTTTCTTT. It yields the protein CASHYRTGPTEAFF.